Presented here are 11 T cell receptor beta chains from one specimen sequenced in a study of tumor-infiltrating lymphocytes in primary liver carcinoma. Taking about 17-33 mg of unsorted bulk tissue, the authors co-extracted RNA and DNA. A constant-region primer served to make TCR beta cDNA from 500 to 550 ng total RNA. ARM-PCR, slightly modified, supplied the TCR beta libraries through three nested multiplex PCR rounds. For around 9 cycles apiece, the opening two PCR rounds ran with TRBV1-TRBV30 forward primers and a C-beta reverse primer. MiXCR was run by TCRdb on the multiplex PCR reads, yielding one entry per CDR3 protein. The sample shows 55,000 to 65,000 distinct CDR3 sequences, 70% to 85% of them seen only once. Sample: liver tumor tissue from sampling region 2. Subset: tumor region T2, inferior pole. The receptors shown here come from a man between 35 and 55 years old with primary liver carcinoma and hepatitis B virus infection.

As regards this clonotype: A read error may account for a junction end that differs from germline. This chain uses TRBV11-2 with TRBJ2-4; TRBD1 agrees at 8 bases. This CDR3 spans 13 amino acids. Germline loops: CDR1 SGHAT, CDR2 FQNNGV. CDR3 protein: CASSTDRDNIQCF. For the CDR3, the DNA is TGTGCCAGCAGCACGGACAGGGACAACATTCAGTGCTTC.

The chain is built from TRBV4-1 and TRBJ2-3; 10 bases fit TRBD2. The CDR3 is made up of 18 amino acids. CDR1 and CDR2 from the germline V gene are MGHRA and YSYEKL. J was trimmed by 8 bases and V by 6 bases; bases with no gene match: 20. The CDR3 is CASSQTIALAGVIGTQYF. CDR3 DNA sequence: TGCGCCAGCAGTCAGACCATTGCCCTAGCGGGAGTCATCGGTACGCAGTATTTT.

Points on this clonotype: A read error is likely, as this CDR3 ends without the conserved phenylalanine or tryptophan. The chain is built from TRBV6-6 and TRBJ2-2; 13 bases agree with TRBD2. From germline, CDR1 is MNHNY and CDR2 SVGAGI (reference sequence). The CDR3 runs to 20 residues. This CDR3 reads CANSPLMGLAGPTNTGELFL. The CDR3 DNA follows: TGTGCCAACAGTCCGCTCATGGGACTAGCGGGGCCAACGAACACCGGGGAGCTGTTTCTT.

This chain's CDR3 is CSIGSEWGMNTEAFF. As DNA, the CDR3 is TGCAGCATTGGATCCGAGTGGGGTATGAACACTGAAGCTTTCTTT. The gene calls are TRBV29-1 and TRBJ1-1; D is unclear. CDR1 SQVTM and CDR2 ANQGSEA come from the germline V gene. Trimming removed 8 bases from V and 0 bases from J, with 19 bases in between. The CDR3 totals 15 residues.

Of note for this clonotype: A read error may produce the germline difference seen at one junction end. V is TRBV11-2 and J is TRBJ2-5; 9 bases agree with TRBD2. The length of the CDR3 is 16 residues. CDR1 is SGHAT and CDR2 is FQNNGV in the germline V gene. The CDR3 sequence is CASSHTPGGGEEIQYF. Written as DNA, the CDR3 is TGTGCCAGCAGCCATACTCCTGGCGGGGGGGAGGAGATCCAGTACTTC.

On this clonotype itself: One junction end does not reproduce the germline sequence, and a read error may be involved. J is TRBJ2-1 and V is TRBV29-1, with 13 positions matching TRBD2. This CDR3 has 13 residues. CDR1 is SQVTM, CDR2 ANQGSEA, per germline. CDR3 sequence (DNA): TGTAACACAGGACTAGCGGGAGCGACTGAGCAGTTCTTC. Translating gives CNTGLAGATEQFF.

This clonotype rates as medium-sized. The chain links TRBV11-2 to TRBJ2-1, with D unclear. The germline V gene encodes CDR1 SGHAT and CDR2 FQNNGV. The V end lost 1 base, the J end lost 5 bases, and 9 bases lay between the germline ends. This CDR3 spans 14 amino acids. Here the CDR3 reads CASSLGATHNEQFF. CDR3 nucleotides: TGTGCCAGCAGCTTAGGGGCCACACACAATGAGCAGTTCTTC.

As for this clonotype: It is likely a read error, because the conserved phenylalanine at the end of the CDR3 is missing. The chain links TRBV6-5 to TRBJ2-2; the D call may be TRBD1 or TRBD2 (5 bases each). Germline loops: CDR1 MNHEY, CDR2 SVGAGI. This CDR3 is 14 amino acids long. In DNA form, the CDR3 reads TGTCCCAGGAGTTATGGGGGTCTTACAGGGGAGCTGTTTCTT. Translation: CPRSYGGLTGELFL.

Concerning this clonotype itself: A clone one base away is much larger, so this may be a read error. V gene TRBV7-9 combines with J gene TRBJ2-3; the D is unclear. This CDR3 has 16 amino acids. Germline V lookup: CDR1 SEHNR, CDR2 FQNEAQ (reference sequence). V was trimmed by 5 bases and J by 2 bases, leaving 17 bases between them. The CDR3 reads CASSPTTRAFTDTQYF. The CDR3 coding sequence is TGTGCCAGCAGCCCTACGACAAGGGCCTTCACAGATACGCAGTATTTT.

This clonotype appeared a single time. A much larger clone differs from this one at a single base, so this may be a read error. The rearrangement uses TRBV12-3 or TRBV12-4 and TRBJ1-2, with D perhaps TRBD1 (5 bases). This CDR3 is built from 12 residues. Here the CDR3 DNA reads TGTGCCGGCAGTTTACCAGGGATCGGCTACACCTTC. It is translated as CAGSLPGIGYTF.

To note about this clonotype: One junction end disagrees with the germline gene, perhaps due to a read error. The DNA of the CDR3 is TGTGCCAACAGCCTACAAAGCGGTGGTTTGGCCAGGGAGCTGTTTTTT. Translated, it gives CANSLQSGGLARELFF. The J gene is TRBJ2-2, the V gene TRBV11-2, with D maybe TRBD2 (5 bases). Germline V gives CDR1 SGHAT, CDR2 FQNNGV. CDR3 length: 16 amino acids.